A selection of T cell receptor beta chains follows, all from one sample in a study of graft-versus-host responses after intestinal transplantation. No antigens are known for them. Data came from immunoSEQ multiplex PCR; TCRdb stores just in-frame clones and leaves some out. The sample records roughly 100,000 clones, 75% to 95% being singletons. Sequenced material: unstimulated CD4+ T cells sorted from spleen or lymph node cells, taken before transplant. The receptors were gathered from a human donor who was the organ donor for an intestinal transplant. The CDR3 runs from the conserved cysteine through the conserved F or W. A D gene is named only where the DNA matches it firmly. Size tells how often a clone was seen (once, few, many) or the class of an expanded clone, and some rows leave it out.

J | length | V | size | D | DNA | CDR3
TRBJ1-2 | 15 | TRBV4-2 | . | TRBD1 | TGTGCCAGCAGCCCTGGGACAGGGGACACCTATGGCTACACCTTC | CASSPGTGDTYGYTF
TRBJ1-4 | 15 | TRBV18 | . | TRBD1 | TGTGCCAGCTCACCGCCGGGACAGGGGAATGAAAAACTGTTTTTT | CASSPPGQGNEKLFF
TRBJ1-1 | 14 | TRBV5-6 | . | . | TGTGCCAGCAGCCCCCTGCGGGGGGGGACTGAAGCTTTCTTT | CASSPLRGGTEAFF
TRBJ2-7 | 12 | TRBV30 | . | . | TGTGCCTGGAGAACAGGGTTGCGAGAGCAGTACTTC | CAWRTGLREQYF
TRBJ2-5 | 12 | TRBV6-5 | . | . | TGTGCCACCAGGGCGAGGCAAGAGACCCAGTACTTC | CATRARQETQYF
TRBJ2-5 | 14 | TRBV9 | . | TRBD1 | TGTGCCAGCAGCGTGGGGACAGGCCAAGAGACCCAGTACTTC | CASSVGTGQETQYF
TRBJ2-4 | 16 | TRBV11-2 | . | . | TGTGCCAGCAGCTTCCAGGGAAGATTAGCCAAAAACATTCAGTACTTC | CASSFQGRLAKNIQYF
TRBJ2-3 | 14 | TRBV7-9 | . | TRBD2 | TGTGCCAGCAGCGCCGGGGGGGACACAGATACGCAGTATTTT | CASSAGGDTDTQYF
TRBJ1-5 | 16 | TRBV28 | . | TRBD1 | TGTGCCAGCAGTTTAGGGTGGGACAGGGTAAATCAGCCCCAGCATTTT | CASSLGWDRVNQPQHF
TRBJ2-3 | 14 | TRBV5-1 | . | . | TGCGCCAGCAGCGCCGGGACTAGCACAGATACGCAGTATTTT | CASSAGTSTDTQYF
TRBJ1-5 | 14 | TRBV10-3 | . | . | TGTGCCATCAGTCCGGGACAATTGAATCAGCCCCAGCATTTT | CAISPGQLNQPQHF
TRBJ2-2 | 15 | TRBV4-2 | . | TRBD2 | TGTGCCAGCAGCCAAGGTCTAGCGGGGGGAGGGGAGCTGTTTTTT | CASSQGLAGGGELFF
TRBJ1-2 | 14 | TRBV11-2 | . | . | TGTGCCAGCACCCCGGGGGTGAACGTGAATGGCTACACCTTC | CASTPGVNVNGYTF
TRBJ2-2 | 16 | TRBV7-3 | few | . | TGTGCCAGCAGCTTATTCGCGGGGTCGCTCACCGGGGAGCTGTTTTTT | CASSLFAGSLTGELFF
TRBJ2-2 | 15 | TRBV30 | . | . | TGTGCCTGGAGTTTGGTGAAGGGAGTATCGGGGGAGCTGTTTTTT | CAWSLVKGVSGELFF
TRBJ1-1 | 15 | TRBV2 | . | TRBD1 | TGTGCCAGCAGCACGGACAGGGGGCGACGGACTGAAGCTTTCTTT | CASSTDRGRRTEAFF
TRBJ2-7 | 12 | TRBV28 | . | . | TGTGCCAGCAGTTTAATTGTACAGGAGCAGTACTTC | CASSLIVQEQYF
TRBJ1-2 | 15 | TRBV29-1 | . | . | TGCAGCGCCGACCCCGGGACACTCGGTAACTATGGCTACACCTTC | CSADPGTLGNYGYTF
TRBJ2-7 | 18 | TRBV7-6 | . | . | TGTGCCAGCAGCTTAGGAAGTTGGGGGGGCACTGCGACCTACGAGCAGTACTTC | CASSLGSWGGTATYEQYF
TRBJ2-3 | 17 | TRBV4-1 | . | . | TGCGCCAGCAGCCAACCCGTCCGAGTTTTCGGCACAGATACGCAGTATTTT | CASSQPVRVFGTDTQYF
TRBJ2-7 | 11 | TRBV2 | . | . | TGTGCCAGCAGCGAGAACTACGAGCAGTACTTC | CASSENYEQYF
TRBJ2-7 | 15 | TRBV7-8 | . | TRBD1 | TGTGCCACCACAACGTGGGACAGGGGTCTCTACGAGCAGTACTTC | CATTTWDRGLYEQYF
TRBJ2-3 | 14 | TRBV11-2 | . | TRBD1 | TGTGCCAGCAGCTTAAGGATACAGGGGAGTACGCAGTATTTT | CASSLRIQGSTQYF
TRBJ1-4 | 16 | TRBV4-1 | . | . | TGCGCCAGCAGCGTTGCCCCGCGAGCAACTAATGAAAAACTGTTTTTT | CASSVAPRATNEKLFF
TRBJ1-5 | 18 | TRBV10-3 | . | TRBD1 | TGTGCCATCCGGCACTGGTCAGGGGGCGGGATGGCCAATCAGCCCCAGCATTTT | CAIRHWSGGGMANQPQHF
TRBJ2-1 | 15 | TRBV7-2 | . | . | TGTGCCAGCAGCCCCTATCGCGGGCTGGACAATGAGCAGTTCTTC | CASSPYRGLDNEQFF
TRBJ2-5 | 13 | TRBV30 | once | . | TGTGCCTGGGACTCTGGCGCACAAGAGACCCAGTACTTC | CAWDSGAQETQYF
TRBJ2-1 | 16 | TRBV5-8 | . | TRBD2 | TGTGCCAGCAGCCGGGGACTAGCGGGGACCTACAATGAGCAGTTCTTC | CASSRGLAGTYNEQFF
TRBJ2-3 | 14 | TRBV7-3 | . | TRBD2 | TGTGCCAGCAGGAAAGCGGGGAACACAGATACGCAGTATTTT | CASRKAGNTDTQYF
TRBJ2-5 | 14 | TRBV27 | . | . | TGTGCCAGCAGTTTATCGCGGAGCCAAGAGACCCAGTACTTC | CASSLSRSQETQYF
TRBJ2-4 | 18 | TRBV9 | . | TRBD2 | TGTGCCAGCAGCGTAGCGGGATCTGGGGGGGGTAGCGGAAACATTCAGTACTTC | CASSVAGSGGGSGNIQYF
TRBJ1-5 | 19 | TRBV10-1 | . | TRBD1 | TGCGCCAGCAGTTGCGACAGGGACCTTACCTTCAATAGCAATCAGCCCCAGCATTTT | CASSCDRDLTFNSNQPQHF
TRBJ1-4 | 14 | TRBV5-6 | . | . | TGTGCCAGCAGCTTGGCGGGTTCTAATGAAAAACTGTTTTTT | CASSLAGSNEKLFF
TRBJ1-1 | 15 | TRBV6-5 | . | TRBD1 | TGTGCCAGCAGTTACCGACTGGGACAGGGAACTGAAGCTTTCTTT | CASSYRLGQGTEAFF
TRBJ2-2 | 14 | TRBV5-1 | . | . | TGCGCCAGCAGCTTGGTTCCGTACACCGGGGAGCTGTTTTTT | CASSLVPYTGELFF
TRBJ2-7 | 12 | TRBV9 | . | . | TGTGCCAGCAGCCCGCGGGATGGCGAGCAGTACTTC | CASSPRDGEQYF
TRBJ1-1 | 13 | TRBV5-4 | . | . | TGTGCCAGCAGCTCCATCAGTGGCACTGAAGCTTTCTTT | CASSSISGTEAFF
TRBJ1-6 | 14 | TRBV27 | . | . | TGTGCCAGCAGTTTAGCGACTCTTAATTCACCCCTCCACTTT | CASSLATLNSPLHF
TRBJ1-1 | 17 | TRBV5-1 | . | TRBD1 | TGCGCCAGCAGCATCGGACAGGGGTCCAGGAGGAACACTGAAGCTTTCTTT | CASSIGQGSRRNTEAFF
TRBJ2-5 | 15 | TRBV27 | . | TRBD2 | TGTGCCAGCATGGGTGGACTAGCAACGAGGCAGACCCAGTACTTC | CASMGGLATRQTQYF